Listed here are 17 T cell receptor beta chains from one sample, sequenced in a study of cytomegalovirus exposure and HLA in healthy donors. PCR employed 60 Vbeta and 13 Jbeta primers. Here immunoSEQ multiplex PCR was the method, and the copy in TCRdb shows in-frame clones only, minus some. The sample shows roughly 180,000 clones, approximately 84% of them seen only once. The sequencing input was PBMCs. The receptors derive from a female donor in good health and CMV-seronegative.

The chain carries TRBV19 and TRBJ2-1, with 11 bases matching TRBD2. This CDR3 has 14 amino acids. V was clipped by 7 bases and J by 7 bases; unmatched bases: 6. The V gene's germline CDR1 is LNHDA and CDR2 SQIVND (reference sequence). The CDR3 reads CASMTSGISNEQFF. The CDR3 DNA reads TGTGCCAGTATGACTAGCGGGATTAGTAATGAGCAGTTCTTC. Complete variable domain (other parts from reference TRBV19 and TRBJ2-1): DGGITQSPKYLFRKEGQNVTLSCEQNLNHDAMYWYRQDPGQGLRLIYYSQIVNDFQKGDIAEGYSVSREKKESFPLTVTSAQKNPTAFYLCASMTSGISNEQFFGPGTRLTVL.

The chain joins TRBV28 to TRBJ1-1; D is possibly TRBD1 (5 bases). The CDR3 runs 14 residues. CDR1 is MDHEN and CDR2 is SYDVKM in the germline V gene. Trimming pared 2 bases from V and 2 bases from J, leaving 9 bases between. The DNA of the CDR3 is TGTGCCAGCAGTTTAGGGGCACAAAACACTGAAGCTTTCTTT. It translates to CASSLGAQNTEAFF.

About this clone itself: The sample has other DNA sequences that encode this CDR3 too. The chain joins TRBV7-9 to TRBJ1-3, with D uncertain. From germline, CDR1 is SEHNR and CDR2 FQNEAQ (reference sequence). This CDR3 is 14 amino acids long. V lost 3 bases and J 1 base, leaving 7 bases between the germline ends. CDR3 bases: TGTGCCAGCAGCTTCTCGGTATCTGGAAACACCATATATTTT. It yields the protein CASSFSVSGNTIYF.

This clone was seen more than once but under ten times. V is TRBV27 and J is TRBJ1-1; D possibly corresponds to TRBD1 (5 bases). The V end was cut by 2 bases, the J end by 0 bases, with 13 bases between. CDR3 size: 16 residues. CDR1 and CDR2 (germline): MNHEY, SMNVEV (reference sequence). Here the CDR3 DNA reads TGTGCCAGCAGTTTAGGAGACAGCCTCATGAACACTGAAGCTTTCTTT. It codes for CASSLGDSLMNTEAFF.

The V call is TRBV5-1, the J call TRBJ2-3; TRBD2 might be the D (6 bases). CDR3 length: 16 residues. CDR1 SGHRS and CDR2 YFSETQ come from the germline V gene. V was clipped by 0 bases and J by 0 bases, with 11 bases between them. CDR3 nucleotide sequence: TGCGCCAGCAGCTTGGAGGCGGGACGCAGCACAGATACGCAGTATTTT. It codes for CASSLEAGRSTDTQYF.

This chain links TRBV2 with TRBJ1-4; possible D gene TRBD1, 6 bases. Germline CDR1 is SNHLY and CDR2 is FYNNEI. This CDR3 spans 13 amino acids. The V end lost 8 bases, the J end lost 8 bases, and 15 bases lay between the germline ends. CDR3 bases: TGTGCCAGCTGCCCAGGGGCGGGCGAAAAACTGTTTTTT. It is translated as CASCPGAGEKLFF.

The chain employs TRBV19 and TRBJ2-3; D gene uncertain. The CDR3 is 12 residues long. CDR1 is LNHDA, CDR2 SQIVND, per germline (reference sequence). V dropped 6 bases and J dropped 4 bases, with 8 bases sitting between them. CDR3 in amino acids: CASSSRADTQYF. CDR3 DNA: TGTGCCAGTAGCAGCCGGGCAGATACGCAGTATTTT.

The CDR3 DNA reads TGCGCCAGCAGCTTCTCATATCTAAAGATATTGAACACCGGGGAGCTGTTTTTT. Its translation is CASSFSYLKILNTGELFF. The chain recombines TRBV5-1 with TRBJ2-2, with D uncertain. The V gene's germline CDR1 is SGHRS and CDR2 YFSETQ. The CDR3 loop spans 18 amino acids. Trimming shortened V by 2 bases and J by 1 base, and 18 bases separated the two germline ends. Based on the CDR3 plus reference TRBV5-1 and TRBJ2-2, the full variable domain is KAGVTQTPRYLIKTRGQQVTLSCSPISGHRSVSWYQQTPGQGLQFLFEYFSETQRNKGNFPGRFSGRQFSNSRSEMNVSTLELGDSALYLCASSFSYLKILNTGELFFGEGSRLTVL.

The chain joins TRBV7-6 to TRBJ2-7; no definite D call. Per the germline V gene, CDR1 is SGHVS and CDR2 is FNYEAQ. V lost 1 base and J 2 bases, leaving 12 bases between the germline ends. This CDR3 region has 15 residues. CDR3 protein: CASSLEEYSTYEQYF. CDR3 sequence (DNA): TGTGCCAGCAGCTTAGAGGAGTACTCTACCTACGAGCAGTACTTC.

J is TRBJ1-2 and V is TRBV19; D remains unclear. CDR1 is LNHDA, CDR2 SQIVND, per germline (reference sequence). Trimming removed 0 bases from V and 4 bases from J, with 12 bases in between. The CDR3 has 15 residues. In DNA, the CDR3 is TGTGCCAGTAGTATAGATTGGGCCGGGAGCTATGGCTACACCTTC. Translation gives CASSIDWAGSYGYTF. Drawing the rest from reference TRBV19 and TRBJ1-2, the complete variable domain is DGGITQSPKYLFRKEGQNVTLSCEQNLNHDAMYWYRQDPGQGLRLIYYSQIVNDFQKGDIAEGYSVSREKKESFPLTVTSAQKNPTAFYLCASSIDWAGSYGYTFGSGTRLTVV.

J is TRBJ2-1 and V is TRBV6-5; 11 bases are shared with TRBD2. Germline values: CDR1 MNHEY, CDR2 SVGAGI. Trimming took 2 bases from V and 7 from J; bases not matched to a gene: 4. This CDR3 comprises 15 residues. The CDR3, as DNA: TGTGCCAGCAGTTACCAGGGACTAGCGGTTAATGAGCAGTTCTTC. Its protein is CASSYQGLAVNEQFF.

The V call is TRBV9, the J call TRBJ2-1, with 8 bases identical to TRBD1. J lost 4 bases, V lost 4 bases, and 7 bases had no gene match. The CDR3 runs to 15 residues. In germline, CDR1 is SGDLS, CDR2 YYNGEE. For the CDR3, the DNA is TGTGCCAGCAGCCCCGGGACAGGAGGATACAATGAGCAGTTCTTC. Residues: CASSPGTGGYNEQFF. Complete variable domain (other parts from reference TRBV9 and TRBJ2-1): DSGVTQTPKHLITATGQRVTLRCSPRSGDLSVYWYQQSLDQGLQFLIQYYNGEERAKGNILERFSAQQFPDLHSELNLSSLELGDSALYFCASSPGTGGYNEQFFGPGTRLTVL.

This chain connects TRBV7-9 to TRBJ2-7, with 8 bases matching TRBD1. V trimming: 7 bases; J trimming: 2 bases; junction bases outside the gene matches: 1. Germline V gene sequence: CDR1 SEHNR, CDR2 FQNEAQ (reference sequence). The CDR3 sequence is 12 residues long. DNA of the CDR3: TGTGCCAGCACACAGGGGGCCTACGAGCAGTACTTC. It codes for CASTQGAYEQYF. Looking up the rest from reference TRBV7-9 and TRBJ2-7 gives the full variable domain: DTGVSQNPRHKITKRGQNVTFRCDPISEHNRLYWYRQTLGQGPEFLTYFQNEAQLEKSRLLSDRFSAERPKGSFSTLEIQRTEQGDSAMYLCASTQGAYEQYFGPGTRLTVT.

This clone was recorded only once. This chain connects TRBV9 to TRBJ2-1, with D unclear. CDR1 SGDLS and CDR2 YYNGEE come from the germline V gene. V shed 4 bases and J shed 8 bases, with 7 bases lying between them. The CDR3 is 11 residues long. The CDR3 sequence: CASSSGYEQFF. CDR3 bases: TGTGCCAGCAGCTCAGGCTATGAGCAGTTCTTC.

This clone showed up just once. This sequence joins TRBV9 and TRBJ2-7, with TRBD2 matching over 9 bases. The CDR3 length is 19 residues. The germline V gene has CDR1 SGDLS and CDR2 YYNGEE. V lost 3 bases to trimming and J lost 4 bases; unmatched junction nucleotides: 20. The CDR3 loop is CASSAEPVADASGVYEQYF. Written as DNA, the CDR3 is TGTGCCAGCAGCGCTGAACCGGTCGCGGACGCTAGCGGGGTTTACGAGCAGTACTTC.

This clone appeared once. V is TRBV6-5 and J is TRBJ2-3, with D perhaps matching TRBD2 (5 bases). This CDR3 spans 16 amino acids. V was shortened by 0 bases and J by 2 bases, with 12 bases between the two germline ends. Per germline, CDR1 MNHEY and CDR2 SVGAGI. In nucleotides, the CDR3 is TGTGCCAGCAGTTACTCGACCAGCGGTCTCACAGATACGCAGTATTTT. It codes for CASSYSTSGLTDTQYF.

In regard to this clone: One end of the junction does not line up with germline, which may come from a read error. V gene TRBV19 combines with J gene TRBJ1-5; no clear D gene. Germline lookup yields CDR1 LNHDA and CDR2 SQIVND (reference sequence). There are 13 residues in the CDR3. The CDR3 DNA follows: TGTGCCAGTAGTATAGGGGTAAAACAGCCTCAGCATTTT. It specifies CASSIGVKQPQHF.